This record looks at one T cell receptor beta chain sequence and its context. The antigen is not known. This specimen belongs to a study of post-analysis software for immune sequencing data. About the research overall: Disease courses included relapsing-remitting, secondary progressive and progressive-relapsing multiple sclerosis.

cDNA libraries for TCR beta contained unique molecular identifiers. Via MiXCR, TCRdb re-called the PCR reads, giving one row per CDR3 protein. Seen here are around 400,000 distinct CDR3 sequences, around a third observed once, and the top ten hold 13%. Overall study results and limits: When patients were compared with controls, about 5 TRBV segments were more frequent, TRBV5-6, TRBV5-1 and TRBV20-1 among them. A significant reduction in normalized Chao1 diversity was observed in multiple sclerosis patients versus controls.

Germline V gives CDR1 SGHTA, CDR2 FQGNSA. V trimming: 2 bases; J trimming: 12 bases; junction bases outside the gene matches: 10. This CDR3 is built from 14 residues. The receptor's source is a girl aged 10-17 years with multiple sclerosis. This sequence joins TRBV7-2 and TRBJ2-1; TRBD2 agrees at 7 bases. The sequenced sample was blood. CDR3 bases: TGTGCCAGCAGCTTATCGGGAGGCAACGGGGGGCAGTTCTTC. Amino acid sequence: CASSLSGGNGGQFF.